This passage covers 30 T cell receptor beta chains from one sample sequenced in a study of shared clonotypes between healthy human individuals (dated by TCRdb to between 2020 and 2021). Receptor libraries were prepared by the immunoSEQ multiplex PCR assay. As stored in TCRdb, this immuneACCESS dataset retains in-frame rearrangements with V and J assigned. A fraction of the clones does not appear; measured against another copy, unresolved V genes explain less than half of the discrepancy, and the remainder lacks a known reason. The sample table contains more than 2 million clones; only one count was recorded for approximately 94% of them. The top ten hold 0.85% to 1.3% of the sample. CD8 naive samples consisted of CD45RO-negative cells that were positively selected for CCR7, yielding a CD45RA+CCR7+ population without TemRA cells. Sequencing input: naive CD8+ T cells sorted from blood. Read against the paper, the sample's cell subset or site label means: CD45RA+CCR7+. Receptor source: a man younger than 30 in good health.

This chain uses TRBV9 with TRBJ2-5; tentatively, D is TRBD2 (6 bases). This CDR3 region has 15 residues. V was cut by 0 bases and J by 4 bases, with 13 bases left in between. Germline lookup yields CDR1 SGDLS and CDR2 YYNGEE. CDR3 in DNA: TGTGCCAGCAGCGTAGAATTAGCGGCGGGAGAGACCCAGTACTTC. Protein: CASSVELAAGETQYF.

In the case of this clone: The sample has other DNA sequences that encode this CDR3 too. J is TRBJ1-2 and V is TRBV6-5; 8 nucleotides align to TRBD1. The CDR3 has 12 residues. Germline loops: CDR1 MNHEY, CDR2 SVGAGI. With V trimmed by 5 bases and J by 8 bases, 4 bases remained unmatched. The CDR3 here is CASSPTGDGYTF. In DNA form, the CDR3 reads TGTGCCAGCAGTCCGACAGGGGACGGCTACACCTTC.

Written as DNA, the CDR3 is TGTGCCAGCAGCCCCGGGACTCCCTGGGCCATGAACACTGAAGCTTTCTTT. Encoded protein: CASSPGTPWAMNTEAFF. The V call is TRBV5-6, the J call TRBJ1-1, with TRBD1 as a possible D gene (5 bases). This CDR3 is built from 17 residues. Germline CDR1 and CDR2: SGHDT and YYEEEE. V lost 4 bases and J lost 0, with 19 bases in between.

The chain employs TRBV4-3 and TRBJ2-5; 12 nucleotides line up with TRBD1. The CDR3 is made up of 16 amino acids. The germline V gene has CDR1 LGHNA and CDR2 YSLEER. V lost 1 base to trimming and J lost 4 bases; unmatched junction nucleotides: 4. The CDR3, as DNA: TGCGCCAGCAGCCAAGGGGGGGACAGGGGGCGAGAGACCCAGTACTTC. Residues: CASSQGGDRGRETQYF.

V usage is TRBV10-3 and J usage is TRBJ2-7; 9 bases match TRBD1. The V and J ends lost 6 bases and 1 base, in that order; junction bases with no gene match: 10. Germline loops: CDR1 ENHRY, CDR2 SYGVKD. The CDR3 covers 16 residues. The CDR3 sequence is CAIRRTGARPSYEQYF. CDR3 nucleotide sequence: TGTGCCATCAGAAGGACAGGGGCTAGGCCATCCTACGAGCAGTACTTC.

J is TRBJ2-3 and V is TRBV5-6; no definite D call. Germline CDR1 SGHDT, CDR2 YYEEEE. The CDR3 is made up of 12 amino acids. Trimming cost V 0 bases and J 8 bases, with 7 bases left between them. Here the CDR3 DNA reads TGTGCCAGCAGCTTGGCCGATGGTACGCAGTATTTT. Its protein is CASSLADGTQYF.

The chain joins TRBV29-1 to TRBJ2-5; a weak D match, TRBD1 (5 bases). The CDR3 length is 13 residues. V was shortened by 2 bases and J by 4 bases, with 11 bases between the two germline ends. Germline V gene data show CDR1 as SQVTM and CDR2 as ANQGSEA. CDR3 DNA sequence: TGCAGCGTTGAATCCTGGGGCGGAGAGACCCAGTACTTC. It yields the protein CSVESWGGETQYF.

J is TRBJ1-2 and V is TRBV6-5, with TRBD1 as a possible D gene (6 bases). The CDR3 totals 14 residues. Germline values: CDR1 MNHEY, CDR2 SVGAGI. The V and J ends lost 6 bases and 2 bases respectively, with 13 bases between them. CDR3: CASSPPGENYGYTF. In nucleotides, the CDR3 is TGTGCCAGCAGCCCTCCAGGGGAGAACTATGGCTACACCTTC.

J is TRBJ1-1 and V is TRBV7-6, with D unresolved. Germline loops: CDR1 SGHVS, CDR2 FNYEAQ. The CDR3 loop spans 14 amino acids. Trimming cost V 1 base and J 1 base, with 7 bases left between them. The CDR3 coding sequence is TGTGCCAGCAGCTTAGAGGGCGCGAACACTGAAGCTTTCTTT. Protein sequence: CASSLEGANTEAFF.

The J gene is TRBJ2-7, the V gene TRBV25-1; 9 positions match TRBD1. The V and J ends lost 3 bases and 1 base, in that order; junction bases with no gene match: 7. CDR3 length: 16 residues. Germline-derived CDR1 and CDR2 are MGHDK and SYGVNS. The CDR3 reads CASSDSRTGVSYEQYF. The CDR3 DNA sequence: TGTGCCAGCAGTGACTCCAGGACAGGGGTGTCCTACGAGCAGTACTTC.

Notes on this clone: The sample has other DNA sequences that encode this CDR3 too. The chain joins TRBV2 to TRBJ2-2; D not resolved. The CDR3 runs 12 residues. V lost 4 bases and J 5 bases, leaving 5 bases between the germline ends. In germline, CDR1 is SNHLY, CDR2 FYNNEI. CDR3 sequence (DNA): TGTGCCAGCAGTGGGGATACCGGGGAGCTGTTTTTT. It yields the protein CASSGDTGELFF.

This clone was seen a single time. As DNA, the CDR3 is TGTGCCAGCAGCCAAGGATCCCGGTACTACGAGCAGTACTTC. Its protein product is CASSQGSRYYEQYF. V usage is TRBV14 and J usage is TRBJ2-7, with D unresolved. The V and J ends lost 1 base and 3 bases respectively, with 10 bases between them. CDR1 is SGHDN, CDR2 FVKESK, per germline. The CDR3 runs to 14 residues.

The chain combines TRBV6-1 with TRBJ2-7; 11 nucleotides match TRBD1. The CDR3 has 19 amino acids. The V gene end was trimmed by 0 bases and the J gene end by 0 bases; junction bases not matched to a gene: 10. CDR1 MNHNS and CDR2 SASEGT come from the germline V gene. The CDR3 is CASSEARTGGPSSSYEQYF. The CDR3 bases are TGTGCCAGCAGTGAAGCCCGGACAGGGGGCCCTTCTAGCTCCTACGAGCAGTACTTC.

This chain connects TRBV5-1 to TRBJ1-2; 11 nucleotides agree with TRBD1. CDR1 is SGHRS, CDR2 YFSETQ, per germline. The J segment lost 14 bases and the V segment lost 3 bases, leaving 12 bases of the junction unmatched. The CDR3 totals 14 residues. The CDR3 protein is CASSSTGTGGPPTF. Written as DNA, the CDR3 is TGCGCCAGCAGCTCAACCGGGACAGGGGGACCACCTACCTTC.

V usage is TRBV5-4 and J usage is TRBJ2-7; 8 bases align to TRBD2. With V trimmed by 3 bases and J by 6 bases, 5 bases remained unmatched. CDR1 is SGHNT, CDR2 YYREEE, per germline (reference sequence). This CDR3 has 13 residues. CDR3 loop: CASSYGLAPEQYF. The CDR3 coding sequence is TGTGCCAGCAGCTACGGACTAGCCCCCGAGCAGTACTTC. Looking up the rest from reference TRBV5-4 and TRBJ2-7 gives the full variable domain: ETGVTQSPTHLIKTRGQQVTLRCSSQSGHNTVSWYQQALGQGPQFIFQYYREEENGRGNFPPRFSGLQFPNYSSELNVNALELDDSALYLCASSYGLAPEQYFGPGTRLTVT.

This chain links TRBV7-9 with TRBJ2-2; perhaps TRBD2 as D (6 bases). The V end lost 1 base, the J end lost 3 bases, and 12 bases lay between the germline ends. The CDR3 contains 16 residues. CDR1 and CDR2 (germline): SEHNR, FQNEAQ (reference sequence). The CDR3 reads CASSLGGLLDTGELFF. CDR3 DNA sequence: TGTGCCAGCAGCTTAGGGGGACTGTTGGACACCGGGGAGCTGTTTTTT.

The rearrangement links TRBV29-1 to TRBJ2-1; 8 bases fit TRBD2. V lost 4 bases, J lost 4 bases, and 3 bases stayed unmatched. This CDR3 spans 13 amino acids. The germline V gene has CDR1 SQVTM and CDR2 ANQGSEA. The CDR3 loop reads CSVVGGVYNEQFF. For the CDR3, the DNA is TGCAGCGTTGTCGGGGGGGTGTACAATGAGCAGTTCTTC.

V is TRBV7-2 and J is TRBJ2-7; TRBD1 aligns across 9 bases. The V and J ends lost 0 bases and 5 bases, in that order; junction bases with no gene match: 5. Germline V gene lookup returns CDR1 SGHTA and CDR2 FQGNSA. This CDR3 is built from 15 residues. The CDR3 region is CASSLAGQGGNEQYF. CDR3 bases: TGTGCCAGCAGCTTAGCGGGACAGGGAGGCAACGAGCAGTACTTC.

The chain joins TRBV19 to TRBJ2-3; D gene ambiguous. The CDR3 loop spans 15 amino acids. Germline V gives CDR1 LNHDA, CDR2 SQIVND (reference sequence). Trimming removed 4 bases from V and 4 bases from J, with 15 bases in between. Here the CDR3 reads CASSTTYRLPDTQYF. In DNA form, the CDR3 reads TGTGCCAGTAGTACAACATACAGACTCCCAGATACGCAGTATTTT.

The chain employs TRBV27 and TRBJ2-1, with D possibly matching TRBD1 (6 bases). The CDR3 is made up of 14 amino acids. In germline, CDR1 is MNHEY, CDR2 SMNVEV (reference sequence). V lost 4 bases to trimming and J lost 8 bases, with 15 bases between them. DNA of the CDR3: TGTGCCAGCAGTTCCCCAGACAGGTGGGATGAGCAGTTCTTC. Its protein is CASSSPDRWDEQFF.

The gene calls are TRBV11-2 and TRBJ2-2; TRBD1 agrees at 7 bases. The CDR3 loop spans 15 amino acids. V dropped 5 bases and J dropped 5; count of bases not matched to a gene: 8. Germline V gene sequence: CDR1 SGHAT, CDR2 FQNNGV. The CDR3 DNA reads as TGTGCCAGCAGCCACGGGACAGATTCAACCGGGGAGCTGTTTTTT. Protein sequence: CASSHGTDSTGELFF.

The CDR3 DNA sequence: TGTGCCATCAATACGCCGGGACATCCGGCCGACGAGCAGTACTTC. This gives the protein CAINTPGHPADEQYF. The chain is built from TRBV10-3 and TRBJ2-7; D might be TRBD1 (6 bases). V lost 7 bases and J 5 bases, leaving 21 bases between the germline ends. There are 15 residues in the CDR3. Germline V gene data show CDR1 as ENHRY and CDR2 as SYGVKD.

The DNA for the CDR3 is TGTGCCAGCAGCTTCGCACAGGGTATACACACTGAAGCTTTCTTT. Translated, it gives CASSFAQGIHTEAFF. The chain is built from TRBV7-9 and TRBJ1-1, with D perhaps TRBD1 (6 bases). The CDR3 runs 15 residues. In germline, CDR1 is SEHNR, CDR2 FQNEAQ (reference sequence). Trimming pared 3 bases from V and 3 bases from J, leaving 14 bases between.

The V call is TRBV28, the J call TRBJ2-5, with D perhaps given as TRBD1 or TRBD2 (6 bases each). Germline lookup yields CDR1 MDHEN and CDR2 SYDVKM. V gave up 2 bases and J gave up 1 base, with 14 bases separating them. CDR3 length: 16 residues. Written as DNA, the CDR3 is TGTGCCAGCAGTTTAAGGGGGGTGGTCTCCCAAGAGACCCAGTACTTC. Translated: CASSLRGVVSQETQYF.

V and J are TRBV11-2 and TRBJ2-3; 12 nucleotides agree with TRBD1. The J segment lost 4 bases and the V segment lost 5 bases, leaving 10 bases of the junction unmatched. Germline-derived CDR1 and CDR2 are SGHAT and FQNNGV. The CDR3 totals 17 residues. The CDR3: CASSPPPGQGAADTQYF. The CDR3 coding sequence is TGTGCCAGCAGCCCCCCGCCGGGACAGGGGGCCGCAGATACGCAGTATTTT.

The V call is TRBV27, the J call TRBJ2-7; 11 bases fit TRBD1. V was clipped by 4 bases and J by 2 bases; unmatched bases: 4. The CDR3 spans 15 residues. The germline gives CDR1 MNHEY, CDR2 SMNVEV (reference sequence). This CDR3 is CASSSGTGGPYEQYF. The CDR3 DNA reads TGTGCCAGCAGTTCCGGGACAGGGGGTCCCTACGAGCAGTACTTC.

The CDR3 spells CASSEVLGPFKEYEQYF. In DNA, the CDR3 is TGTGCCAGCAGTGAAGTGCTGGGCCCCTTTAAGGAGTACGAGCAGTACTTC. The V gene is TRBV6-1, the J gene TRBJ2-7; D unclear. Trimming removed 1 base at V and 4 bases at J, with 20 bases between. Germline CDR1 is MNHNS and CDR2 is SASEGT. The CDR3 is 17 residues long.

The chain employs TRBV5-8 and TRBJ2-7, with 8 bases fitting TRBD2. Germline trimming cut 9 bases from V and 3 bases from J; bases unmatched to any gene: 5. The CDR3 has 12 amino acids. In germline, CDR1 is SGHTS, CDR2 YDEGEE. The CDR3 is CATSAGGYEQYF. DNA of the CDR3: TGTGCCACCTCGGCGGGAGGCTACGAGCAGTACTTC.

The chain uses TRBV9 and TRBJ2-1, with D maybe TRBD1 (5 bases). Germline CDR1 and CDR2: SGDLS and YYNGEE. The CDR3 spans 16 residues. V was cut by 4 bases and J by 4 bases, with 18 bases left in between. The CDR3 spells CASSTATADTYNEQFF. CDR3 in DNA: TGTGCCAGCAGCACCGCGACGGCGGACACATACAATGAGCAGTTCTTC.

The chain uses TRBV11-1 and TRBJ2-7; no clear D gene. With 1 base removed from V and 0 bases from J, the gap between germline ends came to 13 bases. Per germline, CDR1 SGHAT and CDR2 FQDESV (reference sequence). The CDR3 sequence is 16 residues long. For the CDR3, the DNA is TGTGCCAGCAGCTTAGAAGGGAACCTATACTCCTACGAGCAGTACTTC. This gives the protein CASSLEGNLYSYEQYF.